The present TCR beta chain was sequenced within a study of shared clonotypes between healthy human individuals. The germline gives CDR1 MNHEY, CDR2 SMNVEV (reference sequence). With 7 bases clipped from V and 5 bases from J, the junction kept 5 bases outside the gene matches. CDR3 length: 14 amino acids. In the authors' methods: Without quality scores, immunoSEQ junctional reads could not be filtered like full-length reads. Produced via immunoSEQ multiplex PCR; TCRdb's table is partial and in-frame only. V, J and clone size derive from that table, while D and trimming were established from the DNA sequence. The repertoire includes roughly 2,000,000 clones, approximately 94% of them detected once, and around 1% sits in the top ten. Terminally differentiated effector memory CD45RA+ cells were excluded by CCR7 positive selection of CD45RO-negative cells.

Sequenced material: naive CD8+ T cells sorted from blood. The genes are TRBV27 and TRBJ2-1, with 10 nucleotides matching TRBD2. The receptor was isolated from a man younger than 30 in good health. DNA of the CDR3: TGTGCCAGCAAAGCGGGAGGGCTTGACAATGAGCAGTTCTTC. Translated: CASKAGGLDNEQFF.